Described below is a single T cell receptor beta chain sequence and its context. Its antigen is currently unknown. The CDR3 has 15 residues. V shed 3 bases and J 6 bases; nucleotides not matched to a gene: 10. Germline V gene lookup returns CDR1 DFQATT and CDR2 SNEGSKA (reference sequence). Sequenced by immunoSEQ multiplex PCR; TCRdb stores in-frame clones only, minus some. Here the sample spans more than 80,000 clones, about 90% being singletons. This record comes from a study of T cell responses to AZD1222 COVID-19 vaccine. Regarding the study as a whole: Targets within unmutated variant regions were reportedly found for nearly half of spike-specific TCRs. Clonal diversity was possibly underestimated, and white British individuals and females predominated among donors. Repertoire collection took place solely once the T cell response had peaked. Only a handful of AZD1222 recipients were seropositive at baseline.

This clonotype was sampled from an adult in good health. The V call is TRBV20-1, the J call TRBJ2-1; TRBD2 matches 8 bases. The sequencing here drew on peripheral blood, taken on day 0 of AZD1222 vaccination. In DNA form, the CDR3 reads TGCAGTGCTAGTGGGGGGCTAGCGGGCGTCAATGAGCAGTTCTTC. As protein: CSASGGLAGVNEQFF.